Included here is one T cell receptor (beta chain) sequence, with context. These data originate in a study of T cell changes during pregnancy in multiple sclerosis. Trimming took 8 bases from V and 8 from J, leaving 24 bases between them. CDR3 length: 15 amino acids. Germline V gene sequence: CDR1 MNHNS, CDR2 SASEGT. This table comes from immunoSEQ multiplex PCR, and its TCRdb copy is limited to in-frame clones, with some not included. The sample consists of some 60,000 clones, about 94% of them appearing once. This chain joins TRBV6-1 and TRBJ1-2; D remains ambiguous. Source: CD4+ T cells from peripheral blood mononuclear cells, taken before pregnancy. This receptor was taken from a female donor with multiple sclerosis, enrolled in a pregnancy study. CDR3 protein: CASGLEAEVFGGYTF. The DNA of the CDR3 is TGTGCCAGCGGACTTGAAGCCGAGGTCTTCGGGGGCTACACCTTC.